Following are 3 T cell receptor beta chains from one sample sequenced in a study of radiation and T cells in renal cell carcinoma. The time point here: blood 4 weeks post-SBRT, at nephrectomy. The sample's treatment: 15 Gy SBRT to primary tumor, nephrectomy 4 weeks later. TCRdb's copy holds only in-frame clones and misses some; the assay was immunoSEQ multiplex PCR. Here the sample spans 30,000 to 40,000 clones, about 84% being singletons. The sequences come from blood, collected from a patient whose treatment included radiotherapy and nephrectomy. The source of these receptors is a man between 60 and 75 years old with renal cell carcinoma.

This clone has a handful of counts. The chain recombines TRBV30 with TRBJ2-5, with D possibly being TRBD2 (6 bases). The germline V gene encodes CDR1 GTSNPN and CDR2 SVGIG (reference sequence). The CDR3 has 13 amino acids. Deletions cut 7 bases from V and 5 bases from J, with 17 bases between. The CDR3 spells CASRVGGGETQYF. Here the CDR3 DNA reads TGTGCCTCGAGAGTTGGGGGAGGCGAGACCCAGTACTTC.

CDR3 protein: CARSLPELDRGPDSNQPQHF. CDR3 in DNA: TGTGCCAGAAGCCTCCCCGAGTTGGACAGGGGGCCCGATAGCAATCAGCCCCAGCATTTT. The rearrangement joins TRBV5-3 to TRBJ1-5, with 11 positions matching TRBD1. TRBV5-3 is an ORF; its function is uncertain. The length of the CDR3 is 20 residues. Trimming took 4 bases from V and 0 from J; bases not matched to a gene: 15.

The chain uses TRBV7-2 and TRBJ2-7; possible D gene TRBD1, 7 bases. CDR1 and CDR2 (germline): SGHTA, FQGNSA. The CDR3 spans 13 residues. With 5 bases removed from V and 6 bases from J, the gap between germline ends came to 14 bases. The CDR3 DNA reads as TGTGCCAGCAGCATAAACAGGGGAGGCGAGCAGTACTTC. It encodes CASSINRGGEQYF.